A selection of T cell receptor beta chains follows, all from one sample in a study of cytomegalovirus exposure and HLA in healthy donors. Method: immunoSEQ multiplex PCR; TCRdb's copy keeps in-frame clones and lacks some. In the table there are more than 150,000 clones, approximately 88% of which are singletons. Sample: PBMCs. These receptors came from a young woman in good health and CMV-seronegative. The CDR3 runs from the conserved cysteine through the conserved F or W. The D gene is left open where the match is weak. The size field is filled for only some rows; it gives once, few, many or a size class.

d_gene	v_gene	j_gene	abundance	CDR3nt	CDR3aa
.	TRBV27	TRBJ1-6	.	TGTGCCAGCAGCGATACCGATTACGGGAGATATAATTCACCCCTCCACTTT	CASSDTDYGRYNSPLHF
.	TRBV21-1	TRBJ2-4	.	TGTGCCAGCACCGAGAAAGGGACAGGGGAAGCCAAAAACATTCAGTACTTC	CASTEKGTGEAKNIQYF
TRBD2	TRBV28	TRBJ2-2	once	TGTGCCAGCAGCCCGGGACTAGCTCCTGCCGGGGAGCTGTTCTTT	CASSPGLAPAGELFF
.	TRBV29-1	TRBJ2-7	.	TGCAGCGTCGAGGATGTAAGCTCCTACGAGCAGTACTTC	CSVEDVSSYEQYF
.	TRBV7-3	TRBJ2-7	once	TGTGCCAGCAGTTCCAACAGCGGCTACTCCTACGAGCAGTACTTC	CASSSNSGYSYEQYF
TRBD2	TRBV30	TRBJ2-5	.	TGTGCCTGGAAGAGAGGACTAGCGGCTAAAGAGACCCAGCACTTC	CAWKRGLAAKETQHF
TRBD1	TRBV4-2	TRBJ1-2	.	TGTGCCAGCAGCCAAGGGACAGGGCGGGGTGGCTACACCTTC	CASSQGTGRGGYTF
.	TRBV7-8	TRBJ2-4	.	TGTGCCAGCAGCTTACGAGGAAAACTTAAAAACATTCAGTACTTC	CASSLRGKLKNIQYF
TRBD1	TRBV30	TRBJ1-5	.	TGTGCCTGGAGTTCGGACAGGGTCAATCAGCCCCAGCATTTT	CAWSSDRVNQPQHF
TRBD2	TRBV25-1	TRBJ2-5	.	TGTGCCAGCAGAATCATGACTAGCGGGAGACAGACCCAGTACTTC	CASRIMTSGRQTQYF